The 32 T cell receptor beta chains below come from one sample, sequenced in a study of cytomegalovirus exposure and HLA in healthy donors. The PCR employed 60 Vbeta primers together with 13 Jbeta primers. The data were produced by immunoSEQ multiplex PCR, yet TCRdb's version contains in-frame clones alone and is incomplete. The sample has about 98,000 clones, about 85% seen once; the top ten hold under 4%. Sequencing input: PBMCs. These TCRs come from a female donor in good health and CMV-seropositive.

The CDR3 loop is CASSVGQRTGGETQYF. CDR3 sequence (DNA): TGTGCCAGCAGCGTAGGACAAAGGACAGGGGGGGAGACCCAGTACTTC. The genes are TRBV9 and TRBJ2-5; TRBD1 aligns across 10 bases. The germline V gene has CDR1 SGDLS and CDR2 YYNGEE. This CDR3 spans 16 amino acids. With V trimmed by 0 bases and J by 5 bases, 7 bases remained unmatched.

This sequence joins TRBV27 and TRBJ2-5, with 8 bases identical to TRBD2. The CDR3 sequence is 16 residues long. J lost 1 base, V lost 6 bases, and 10 bases had no gene match. Germline CDR1 reads MNHEY; CDR2 reads SMNVEV (reference sequence). The CDR3 DNA reads as TGTGCCAGCAGCCATAGCGTAGCGGGGTTCCAAGAGACCCAGTACTTC. Protein product: CASSHSVAGFQETQYF.

The chain carries TRBV5-4 and TRBJ2-1, with D hard to call. V was cut by 0 bases and J by 2 bases, with 6 bases left in between. CDR3 length: 14 amino acids. Germline CDR1 is SGHNT and CDR2 is YYREEE (reference sequence). The CDR3 DNA sequence: TGTGCCAGCAGCTTGGGGCAAACCTACAATGAGCAGTTCTTC. It encodes CASSLGQTYNEQFF.

There are a few counts of this clone. The chain is built from TRBV19 and TRBJ1-5; 8 bases are shared with TRBD1. Germline-derived CDR1 and CDR2 are LNHDA and SQIVND (reference sequence). The CDR3 is 13 amino acids. V lost 7 bases and J lost 7; bases outside the gene matches: 6. Written as DNA, the CDR3 is TGTGCCAGTAACTCAGGGGGCGCCCAGCCCCAGCATTTT. Translating gives CASNSGGAQPQHF.

The chain employs TRBV10-1 and TRBJ2-7; unclear D gene. The V end was cut by 4 bases, the J end by 5 bases, with 12 bases between. CDR3 length: 13 residues. The germline V gene has CDR1 WNHNN and CDR2 SYGVQD (reference sequence). CDR3 bases: TGCGCCAGCAGTGGACATCGGATAAACGAGCAGTACTTC. It is translated as CASSGHRINEQYF.

About this clone itself: Distinct nucleotide sequences in the sample also encode this CDR3. V usage is TRBV29-1 and J usage is TRBJ2-7, with 13 bases lining up with TRBD2. Losses at the gene ends were 6 bases for V and 2 bases for J; bases not matched to a gene: 1. Per the germline V gene, CDR1 is SQVTM and CDR2 is ANQGSEA. The CDR3 runs 13 residues. The CDR3, as DNA: TGCAGCGTGGGACTAGCGGGACCCTACGAGCAGTACTTC. Protein sequence: CSVGLAGPYEQYF.

This clone occurred once. CDR3 region: CASSLVGGVETQYF. The CDR3, as DNA: TGTGCCAGCAGCTTGGTTGGGGGGGTAGAGACCCAGTACTTC. This chain joins TRBV5-4 and TRBJ2-5; 7 bases fit TRBD2. This CDR3 spans 14 amino acids. CDR1 and CDR2 (germline): SGHNT, YYREEE (reference sequence). The V segment lost 0 bases and the J segment 4 bases; nucleotides outside the gene matches: 3.

The V gene is TRBV2, the J gene TRBJ1-5; possibly TRBD1 for D (6 bases). Germline V lookup: CDR1 SNHLY, CDR2 FYNNEI. Trimming pared 6 bases from V and 0 bases from J, leaving 9 bases between. This CDR3 has 14 residues. The CDR3 DNA sequence: TGTGCCAGCAGCGGACAGTTTAGCAATCAGCCCCAGCATTTT. Translation gives CASSGQFSNQPQHF.

Regarding this clone: This same CDR3 is encoded by further DNA sequences in the sample. The J gene is TRBJ1-6, the V gene TRBV5-1; D is unclear. The V and J ends lost 0 bases and 7 bases respectively, with 11 bases between them. CDR1 is SGHRS and CDR2 is YFSETQ in the germline V gene. This CDR3 spans 15 amino acids. The CDR3 loop reads CASSLDGSGNSPLHF. The DNA for the CDR3 is TGCGCCAGCAGCTTGGATGGTAGCGGCAATTCACCCCTCCACTTT.

V usage is TRBV2 and J usage is TRBJ1-4; TRBD1 matches 9 bases. V shed 8 bases, J shed 7 bases, and the junction held 8 bases outside the gene matches. The V gene's germline CDR1 is SNHLY and CDR2 FYNNEI. CDR3 size: 14 residues. CDR3 loop: CASEPGQGSEKLFF. CDR3 in DNA: TGTGCCAGCGAACCGGGACAGGGCAGTGAAAAACTGTTTTTT.

This chain joins TRBV2 and TRBJ2-3, with a possible D match to TRBD1 (5 bases). This CDR3 has 14 residues. V lost 4 bases to trimming and J lost 2 bases, with 10 bases between them. Germline CDR1 reads SNHLY; CDR2 reads FYNNEI. DNA of the CDR3: TGTGCCAGCAGTGTGGTACAGGTCACAGATACGCAGTATTTT. This sequence encodes CASSVVQVTDTQYF.

The chain joins TRBV7-9 to TRBJ2-1; D gene unclear. The germline CDR1 and CDR2 sequences are SEHNR and FQNEAQ (reference sequence). CDR3 length: 13 residues. The V gene lost 5 bases and the J gene lost 4 bases, with 9 bases spanning the gap. The CDR3 reads CASSLLGYNEQFF. CDR3 in DNA: TGTGCCAGCAGCCTCCTAGGTTACAATGAGCAGTTCTTC.

The rearrangement joins TRBV29-1 to TRBJ2-7; D perhaps matches TRBD2 (6 bases). The CDR3 is 16 amino acids. Trimming left V 1 base short and J 2 bases short, with 18 bases between. The V gene's germline CDR1 is SQVTM and CDR2 ANQGSEA. The CDR3 here is CSVEARGVAETYEQYF. CDR3 in DNA: TGCAGCGTTGAAGCCCGAGGGGTAGCGGAAACCTACGAGCAGTACTTC.

This chain links TRBV2 with TRBJ1-1, with D unclear. This CDR3 comprises 12 residues. The V gene's germline CDR1 is SNHLY and CDR2 FYNNEI. With 6 bases removed from V and 5 bases from J, the gap between germline ends came to 10 bases. The CDR3 DNA sequence: TGTGCCAGCAGGACGGGTATAACTGAAGCTTTCTTT. Amino acids: CASRTGITEAFF.

This chain uses TRBV18 with TRBJ2-7; tentatively, D is TRBD1 (6 bases). Germline lookup yields CDR1 KGHSH and CDR2 LQKENI. The CDR3 is made up of 13 amino acids. Trimming pared 1 base from V and 4 bases from J, leaving 8 bases between. DNA for the CDR3: TGTGCCAGCTCACCACTGGGGGCATACGAGCAGTACTTC. The encoded protein is CASSPLGAYEQYF.

V gene TRBV5-4 combines with J gene TRBJ1-1; possibly TRBD1 for D (6 bases). Germline loops: CDR1 SGHNT, CDR2 YYREEE (reference sequence). Between the trimmed V and J ends, which lost 4 bases and 1 base, there was a span of 11 bases. The CDR3 runs to 14 residues. CDR3 amino acids: CASSERGKNTEAFF. CDR3 DNA sequence: TGTGCCAGCAGCGAAAGGGGGAAGAACACTGAAGCTTTCTTT. Looking up the rest from reference TRBV5-4 and TRBJ1-1 gives the full variable domain: ETGVTQSPTHLIKTRGQQVTLRCSSQSGHNTVSWYQQALGQGPQFIFQYYREEENGRGNFPPRFSGLQFPNYSSELNVNALELDDSALYLCASSERGKNTEAFFGQGTRLTVV.

The rearrangement uses TRBV2 and TRBJ1-5; unclear D gene. V gave up 7 bases and J gave up 0 bases, with 13 bases separating them. CDR1 and CDR2 from the germline V gene are SNHLY and FYNNEI. CDR3 length: 15 residues. DNA for the CDR3: TGTGCCAGCACCCCGGACGGGAGTAGCAATCAGCCCCAGCATTTT. It specifies CASTPDGSSNQPQHF.

J is TRBJ2-7 and V is TRBV10-1; tentatively, D is TRBD2 (6 bases). With 9 bases removed from V and 0 bases from J, the gap between germline ends came to 18 bases. CDR3 length: 15 amino acids. In germline, CDR1 is WNHNN, CDR2 SYGVQD (reference sequence). Here the CDR3 DNA reads TGCGCCAGGATCGGCGGGACTGCCCACTCCTACGAGCAGTACTTC. It codes for CARIGGTAHSYEQYF.

The V call is TRBV5-1, the J call TRBJ2-3; 8 bases are shared with TRBD1. Germline CDR1 SGHRS, CDR2 YFSETQ. This CDR3 contains 16 residues. With 0 bases clipped from V and 3 bases from J, the junction kept 6 bases outside the gene matches. The CDR3 here is CASSLEAGGSTDTQYF. For the CDR3, the DNA is TGCGCCAGCAGCTTGGAAGCAGGGGGCTCTACAGATACGCAGTATTTT.

This clone turned up a few times. The chain uses TRBV7-3 and TRBJ1-3, with TRBD1 as a possible D gene (5 bases). The CDR3 is 13 amino acids. Trimming took 3 bases from V and 4 from J, leaving 7 bases between them. Looked up from germline, CDR1 is SGHTA and CDR2 is FQGTGA. CDR3 protein: CASSFSGGNTIYF. CDR3 DNA sequence: TGTGCCAGCAGCTTCTCAGGGGGAAACACCATATATTTT. Variable domain in full (rest from reference TRBV7-3 and TRBJ1-3): GAGVSQTPSNKVTEKGKYVELRCDPISGHTALYWYRQSLGQGPEFLIYFQGTGAADDSGLPNDRFFAVRPEGSVSTLKIQRTERGDSAVYLCASSFSGGNTIYFGEGSWLTVV.

J is TRBJ2-7 and V is TRBV18; the D is unclear. The CDR3 has 13 amino acids. Germline V gene lookup returns CDR1 KGHSH and CDR2 LQKENI. Trimming left V 3 bases short and J 2 bases short, with 8 bases between. CDR3 amino acids: CASSPGTPYEQYF. The DNA for the CDR3 is TGTGCCAGCTCACCCGGTACCCCCTACGAGCAGTACTTC.

This chain connects TRBV11-2 to TRBJ2-1; 7 bases map to TRBD2. Germline trimming cut 0 bases from V and 3 bases from J; bases unmatched to any gene: 2. The germline V gene has CDR1 SGHAT and CDR2 FQNNGV. The CDR3 runs 15 residues. For the CDR3, the DNA is TGTGCCAGCAGCTTAGAGCGGGGGAACTACAATGAGCAGTTCTTC. It is translated as CASSLERGNYNEQFF.

This clone has only one observation. The CDR3 DNA reads as TGTGCCAGCATGGTCCAGGGAGGGTACGAGCAGTACTTC. It codes for CASMVQGGYEQYF. The chain employs TRBV2 and TRBJ2-7; 7 bases map to TRBD2. Germline V gene data show CDR1 as SNHLY and CDR2 as FYNNEI. The CDR3 loop spans 13 amino acids. V gave up 7 bases and J gave up 4 bases; unmatched junction bases: 7.

This clone was counted once. At one end the junction does not follow the germline gene, possibly because of a read error. The rearrangement joins TRBV25-1 to TRBJ1-3, with TRBD1 matching 8 bases. The CDR3 length is 14 residues. CDR1 is MGHDK and CDR2 is SYGVNS in the germline V gene. The CDR3 DNA is TGTGCCAGCAGGAACAGGGGGGGTGGAAGCACCATATATTTT. This gives the protein CASRNRGGGSTIYF.

J is TRBJ2-7 and V is TRBV13; TRBD1 matches at 10 bases. V was clipped by 1 base and J by 4 bases; unmatched bases: 10. Germline loops: CDR1 PRHDT, CDR2 FYEKMQ (reference sequence). The CDR3 length is 17 residues. The CDR3 bases are TGTGCCAGCAGCTTAGCCGGTAGCTGGACAGGGGGTTACGAGCAGTACTTC. This translates into CASSLAGSWTGGYEQYF.

The chain links TRBV5-1 to TRBJ1-2; maybe TRBD1 (6 bases). CDR3 size: 15 residues. Germline CDR1 and CDR2: SGHRS and YFSETQ. Trimming left V 1 base short and J 6 bases short, with 16 bases between. As DNA, the CDR3 is TGCGCCAGCAGCTTGACGGCAGGGGAACGCGATGGCTACACCTTC. Amino acid sequence: CASSLTAGERDGYTF.

The gene calls are TRBV28 and TRBJ2-3; 7 bases are a match to TRBD2. The germline gives CDR1 MDHEN, CDR2 SYDVKM. This CDR3 comprises 16 residues. The trim removed 7 bases at V and 1 base at J, leaving 11 bases unmatched. The CDR3 reads CASIRGVLAGTDTQYF. For the CDR3, the DNA is TGTGCCAGCATCCGCGGTGTGCTAGCGGGCACAGATACGCAGTATTTT.

CDR3 coding DNA: TGTGCCAGCAGCCAACGCGGGACAGGGTGGACCGGGGAGCTGTTTTTT. Protein: CASSQRGTGWTGELFF. The gene calls are TRBV14 and TRBJ2-2; 9 bases line up with TRBD1. V lost 2 bases, J lost 5 bases, and 6 bases stayed unmatched. From germline, CDR1 is SGHDN and CDR2 FVKESK. CDR3 length: 16 amino acids.

This rearrangement joins TRBV6-5 to TRBJ2-7; D is unclear. The V end lost 2 bases, the J end lost 6 bases, and 14 bases lay between the germline ends. Germline lookup yields CDR1 MNHEY and CDR2 SVGAGI. This CDR3 is built from 14 residues. In DNA, the CDR3 is TGTGCCAGCAGTTACGATCCAAAGGAGCCCGAGCAGTACTTC. Amino acids: CASSYDPKEPEQYF.

The chain links TRBV28 to TRBJ1-1, with D possibly matching TRBD1 (5 bases). V gave up 6 bases and J gave up 6 bases, with 14 bases separating them. The germline CDR1 and CDR2 sequences are MDHEN and SYDVKM. The CDR3 contains 13 residues. CDR3 sequence: CASSRLRVSEAFF. In DNA form, the CDR3 reads TGTGCCAGCAGCCGACTCAGGGTCTCTGAAGCTTTCTTT.

The chain is built from TRBV6-1 and TRBJ1-1; D possibly corresponds to TRBD1 (5 bases). Germline V gene lookup returns CDR1 MNHNS and CDR2 SASEGT. The CDR3 has 13 residues. V was cut by 2 bases and J by 6 bases, with 10 bases left in between. In nucleotides, the CDR3 is TGTGCCAGCAGTGAATCAGGGAGGGCTGAAGCTTTCTTT. Protein sequence: CASSESGRAEAFF.

The chain uses TRBV5-1 and TRBJ2-1; 7 bases map to TRBD2. In germline, CDR1 is SGHRS, CDR2 YFSETQ. V was clipped by 0 bases and J by 0 bases; unmatched bases: 9. The CDR3 is made up of 18 amino acids. CDR3 loop: CASSLVLAEYSSYNEQFF. CDR3 bases: TGCGCCAGCAGCTTGGTCCTAGCGGAGTATAGCTCCTACAATGAGCAGTTCTTC. The full variable domain, with the rest looked up from reference TRBV5-1 and TRBJ2-1, is KAGVTQTPRYLIKTRGQQVTLSCSPISGHRSVSWYQQTPGQGLQFLFEYFSETQRNKGNFPGRFSGRQFSNSRSEMNVSTLELGDSALYLCASSLVLAEYSSYNEQFFGPGTRLTVL.